This T cell receptor (beta chain) was found in a study of CD8+CD57+ T cells in acquired aplastic anemia. Overall study context: Mean DNA quantity obtained from sorted CD4+ and CD8+ cells was 3 to 3.5 ug.

TCR beta VDJ and CDR3 profiles were obtained from a genomic DNA template. TCRdb re-analysed the reads in MiXCR, keeping a single row per CDR3 protein. In the table there are 250,000 to 300,000 distinct CDR3 sequences, 45% to 65% of which are singletons. Study outcomes and limitations: Around 30 sequences, all CD8+ CDR3, were shared between patients and controls.

Turning to this clonotype: Its antigen is not known.

CDR3 size: 15 residues. J gave up 4 bases and V 6 bases, and 9 bases lay outside the gene matches. In germline, CDR1 is SGHVS, CDR2 FQNEAQ. Sample: sorted CD4+, CD8+, or CD8+CD57+ T cells (not recorded which) from PBMCs. The sequence derives from a human donor with severe aplastic anemia or a healthy control (not recorded which). The chain recombines TRBV7-8 with TRBJ2-5; TRBD2 matches at 9 bases. In DNA form, the CDR3 reads TGTGCCAGCAGTGCTCCAGCGGGGGGAGCAGAGACCCAGTACTTC. It yields the protein CASSAPAGGAETQYF.